One and the same sample provided the 11 T cell receptor beta chains below, sequenced in a study of blood T cells in healthy people across ages. It was with a sample-barcoded 5' primer and a J-beta primer mix that a second PCR of about 7 to 12 cycles was run. One entry per CDR3 protein results from TCRdb running MiXCR on the 5' RACE reads. The sample consists of 710,000 or so distinct CDR3 sequences, roughly 20% of them appearing once. Sequencing input: blood. All receptors come from a man in his 70s in good health.

This sequence joins TRBV11-1 and TRBJ2-1; 10 bases match TRBD2. Per germline, CDR1 SGHAT and CDR2 FQDESV (reference sequence). The length of the CDR3 is 16 residues. V was clipped by 1 base and J by 6 bases; unmatched bases: 6. This chain's CDR3 is CASSLDGLAGVNEQFF. In nucleotides, the CDR3 is TGTGCCAGCAGCTTAGACGGGCTAGCGGGAGTCAATGAGCAGTTCTTC.

The genes are TRBV19 and TRBJ2-7; D is undetermined. The CDR3 runs to 13 residues. The germline V gene encodes CDR1 LNHDA and CDR2 SQIVND (reference sequence). The ends were cut back, 6 bases at V and 6 bases at J, with 15 bases in the middle. The CDR3 is CASRPRALLEQYF. CDR3 DNA sequence: TGTGCCAGTAGGCCCCGCGCACTCCTCGAGCAGTACTTC.

On this clonotype: It is likely a read error, because the conserved phenylalanine at the end of the CDR3 is missing. The V call is TRBV3-1, the J call TRBJ2-5, with unresolved D. Germline values: CDR1 LGHDT, CDR2 YNNKEL (reference sequence). This CDR3 is built from 15 residues. CDR3 sequence reads: CASSQGAITQEAQYL. CDR3 DNA sequence: TGTGCCAGCAGCCAGGGTGCTATTACCCAAGAGGCCCAGTACCTC.

This clonotype was observed many times. This chain links TRBV7-3 with TRBJ2-3; the D gene is possibly TRBD2 (6 bases). Germline V CDR1 and CDR2: SGHTA, FQGTGA. Between the trimmed V and J ends, which lost 4 bases and 2 bases, there was a span of 13 bases. The CDR3 contains 15 residues. The CDR3 DNA follows: TGTGCCAGCAGCTGGGGGGACCTGTCCACAGATACGCAGTATTTT. Protein: CASSWGDLSTDTQYF. Full variable domain (outside the CDR3, taken from reference TRBV7-3 and TRBJ2-3): GAGVSQTPSNKVTEKGKYVELRCDPISGHTALYWYRQSLGQGPEFLIYFQGTGAADDSGLPNDRFFAVRPEGSVSTLKIQRTERGDSAVYLCASSWGDLSTDTQYFGPGTRLTVL.

This clonotype was counted ten times or more. The chain is built from TRBV28 and TRBJ1-1; TRBD1 is a possible D gene (6 bases). Germline-derived CDR1 and CDR2 are MDHEN and SYDVKM. This CDR3 contains 13 residues. V was shortened by 3 bases and J by 5 bases, with 10 bases between the two germline ends. This chain's CDR3 is CASSLGHITEAFF. As DNA, the CDR3 is TGTGCCAGCAGTTTGGGACACATAACTGAAGCTTTCTTT.

The rearrangement uses TRBV2 and TRBJ2-3, with 8 bases aligning to TRBD2. CDR3 length: 14 residues. With V trimmed by 6 bases and J by 1 base, 3 bases remained unmatched. Germline-derived CDR1 and CDR2 are SNHLY and FYNNEI. CDR3 in DNA: TGTGCCAGCAGACCGACTAGCGGCACAGATACGCAGTATTTT. Protein: CASRPTSGTDTQYF.

The rearrangement uses TRBV6-6 and TRBJ2-5, with D maybe TRBD2 (6 bases). Germline CDR1 and CDR2: MNHNY and SVGAGI (reference sequence). Trimming cost V 8 bases and J 3 bases, with 13 bases left between them. The CDR3 extends over 13 amino acids. The CDR3 loop reads CASRDGGEETQYF. CDR3 sequence (DNA): TGTGCCAGCCGCGATGGAGGGGAAGAGACCCAGTACTTC.

The DNA of the CDR3 is TGTGCCAGCAGCCCAGGGTCCGAGACAGCCACGGCAACTAATGAAAAACTGTTTTTT. It specifies CASSPGSETATATNEKLFF. The V gene is TRBV13, the J gene TRBJ1-4, with a weak D call TRBD1 (5 bases). Germline V gives CDR1 PRHDT, CDR2 FYEKMQ (reference sequence). V was shortened by 5 bases and J by 0 bases, with 22 bases between the two germline ends. This CDR3 spans 19 amino acids. Full variable domain (missing parts from reference TRBV13 and TRBJ1-4): AAGVIQSPRHLIKEKRETATLKCYPIPRHDTVYWYQQGPGQDPQFLISFYEKMQSDKGSIPDRFSAQQFSDYHSELNMSSLELGDSALYFCASSPGSETATATNEKLFFGSGTQLSVL.

This chain links TRBV9 with TRBJ2-5, with D hard to call. The J call may be incorrect, as the DNA end agrees better with TRBJ2-1. The CDR3 is 15 residues long. Germline assignment: CDR1 SGDLS and CDR2 YYNGEE. In nucleotides, the CDR3 is TGTGCCAGCAGCTCCCAGGCGCAGATAATAAATGAGCAGTTCTTC. Amino acid sequence: CASSSQAQIINEQFF.

The sample holds a few counts of this clonotype. V gene TRBV20-1 combines with J gene TRBJ1-2; the D gene is possibly TRBD1 (6 bases). Germline assignment: CDR1 DFQATT and CDR2 SNEGSKA (reference sequence). This CDR3 spans 13 amino acids. Deletions cut 3 bases from V and 8 bases from J, with 16 bases between. CDR3 DNA sequence: TGCAGTGCTAGGGGGGCCGGACTTGAGGGCTACACCTTC. It is translated as CSARGAGLEGYTF.

J is TRBJ2-5 and V is TRBV9, with D perhaps TRBD1 or TRBD2 (5 bases each). In germline, CDR1 is SGDLS, CDR2 YYNGEE. V lost 4 bases and J lost 4, with 17 bases in between. The CDR3 has 15 amino acids. The CDR3, as DNA: TGTGCCAGCAGCATTTCCCGAGGGGTACGAGAGACCCAGTACTTC. This codes for CASSISRGVRETQYF.